A selection of T cell receptor beta chains follows, all from one sample in a study of blood T cells in healthy people across ages. From the 5' RACE reads, TCRdb called clonotypes with MiXCR, one entry per CDR3 protein. The sample lists 800,000 to 950,000 distinct CDR3 sequences, 48% occurring once. Material: blood. All receptors come from a man aged 25 to 40 in good health. The CDR3 runs from the conserved cysteine through the conserved F or W.

J	V	CDR3
TRBJ1-1	TRBV6-5	CASSYMGFRTTEAFF
TRBJ1-1	TRBV11-1	CASSNPGLEGTEAFF
TRBJ2-7	TRBV20-1	CSASSVLDGEQYF
TRBJ1-5	TRBV5-1	CASSFGTDYSNQPQHF
TRBJ2-5	TRBV12-3/TRBV12-4	CASRGDWTLQETQYF
TRBJ2-1	TRBV28	CASSPPTGSDEQFF
TRBJ2-5	TRBV5-1	CASSLAAVFGSQETQYF
TRBJ1-5	TRBV10-3	CAISRDSDQQPQHF
NA	TRBV27	CASTLGGYGNEQYF
TRBJ2-2	TRBV7-2	CASSPTGSPTGELFF
TRBJ2-7	TRBV4-1	CASSQEGAVSYEQYF
TRBJ2-1	TRBV20-1	CSARDRGGNEQFF
TRBJ1-1	TRBV7-9	CASRPSGGPNTEAFF
TRBJ2-7	TRBV27	CASSSIMTGASYEQYF
TRBJ1-2	TRBV3-1	CASSQDSAGYGYTF
TRBJ1-1	TRBV29-1	CSVPGQGNTEAFF
TRBJ2-1	TRBV20-1	CSAFGLAGGTYNEQFF
TRBJ2-4	TRBV3-1	CASSQEDLADIQYF
NA	TRBV20-1	CSARDLQYEGARPHEQYF
TRBJ2-1	TRBV4-2	CASSPVTRDRGLNEQFF
TRBJ2-5	TRBV20-1	CSARDLQGLGAQYF
TRBJ2-5	TRBV4-2	CASSQVRTGGETQYF
TRBJ1-1	TRBV3-1	CASSQALGRGNTEAFF
TRBJ2-5	TRBV7-9	CASSYTGGQETQYF
TRBJ1-2	TRBV7-9	CASSLVDLKGYTF